This is a list of T cell receptor beta chains from one sample in a study of post-analysis software for immune sequencing data. TCRdb independently ran MiXCR on the PCR reads; one entry per CDR3 protein. Of fewer than 600,000 distinct CDR3 sequences detected, over 35% appear once; the ten largest clones hold roughly 12%. The specimen was blood. The receptors originated from a girl under 18 with multiple sclerosis. Each CDR3 is given with its conserved first and last residue. The D gene is left open where the match is weak. Clone size is stated in some rows and not others, as once, few, many or a class when expanded.

j_gene | d_gene | v_gene | abundance | CDR3nt | CDR3aa
TRBJ2-5 | TRBD1 | TRBV6-5 | . | TGTGCCAGCAGTCGGACAGGGGTCGGTAGGGAGACCCAGTACTTC | CASSRTGVGRETQYF
TRBJ1-2 | . | TRBV19 | . | TGTGCCAGTAGTATCAGGACGTCTTACTCTAACTATGGCTACACCTTC | CASSIRTSYSNYGYTF
TRBJ2-1 | . | TRBV12-5 | . | TGTGCTAGTGGTTCAAATATTGAGTACAATGAGCAGTTCTTC | CASGSNIEYNEQFF
TRBJ2-3 | . | TRBV29-1 | few | TGCAGCGTTAAGGGTATCGTCACAGATACGCAGTATTTT | CSVKGIVTDTQYF
TRBJ2-1 | . | TRBV3-1 | . | TGTGCCAGCTGGGATCGCTCCTACAATGAGCAGTTCTTC | CASWDRSYNEQFF
TRBJ2-3 | TRBD1 | TRBV20-1 | . | TGCAGTGCTACGGGGACAGGGGCTCTTGCAGATACGCAGTATTTT | CSATGTGALADTQYF
TRBJ2-1 | . | TRBV20-1 | few | TGCAGTGCTAGAGATCAATACAATGAGCAGTTCTTC | CSARDQYNEQFF
TRBJ2-5 | . | TRBV14 | few | TGTGCCAGCAGCCCAGCCAGGCGCGGAGAGACCCAGTACTTC | CASSPARRGETQYF
TRBJ2-1 | TRBD2 | TRBV3-1 | few | TGTGCCAGCAGCGACGGGACTAGCGGGAGGTGGGACAATGAGCAGTTCTTC | CASSDGTSGRWDNEQFF
TRBJ2-7 | TRBD1 | TRBV7-2 | . | TGTGCCAGCAGCCAGGGGGATAACAATGAGCAGTACTTC | CASSQGDNNEQYF
TRBJ2-7 | . | TRBV25-1 | . | TGTGCCATAGGGGGAGGGGACGAGCAGTACTTC | CAIGGGDEQYF
TRBJ1-1 | TRBD1 | TRBV9 | . | TGTGCCAGCAGCCTCGGGGGACAGGGGGCTTGGGAAGCTTTCTTT | CASSLGGQGAWEAFF
TRBJ2-1 | . | TRBV20-1 | . | TGCAGTGCTAGAACAGGGCGGGTCAATGAGCAGTTCTTC | CSARTGRVNEQFF
TRBJ2-7 | . | TRBV6-6 | . | TGTGCCAGCAGGGCACTAGGCGAGCAGTACTTC | CASRALGEQYF
TRBJ2-7 | . | TRBV12-3/TRBV12-4 | . | TGTGCCAGCAGCCCAATCATCGGGGGCACCACCTACGAGCAGTACTTC | CASSPIIGGTTYEQYF
TRBJ2-1 | . | TRBV3-1 | . | TGTGCCAGCAGCCAAGGGACAACCTACAATGAGCAGTTCTTC | CASSQGTTYNEQFF
TRBJ2-1 | TRBD2 | TRBV20-1 | . | TGCAGTGCCACTAAAATAGCGGGCGCAGCCAATGAGCAGTTCTTC | CSATKIAGAANEQFF
TRBJ2-4 | . | TRBV7-2 | . | TGTGCCAGCAGCTTAGGTGGGGGCGGAAACATTCAGTACTTC | CASSLGGGGNIQYF
TRBJ2-5 | TRBD1 | TRBV7-2 | few | TGTGCCAACAGCTTTAACCCCGGGACAGGGGGCTCGGAGACCCAGTACTTC | CANSFNPGTGGSETQYF
TRBJ1-6 | . | TRBV6-1 | . | TGTGCCAGCAGCCCCCTCGGGCTAAGGGATTATAATTCACCCCTCCACTTT | CASSPLGLRDYNSPLHF
TRBJ2-7 | . | TRBV4-1 | . | TGCGCCAGCAGCCAAGGGTACTCCTACGAGCAGTACTTC | CASSQGYSYEQYF
TRBJ2-1 | TRBD2 | TRBV24-1 | once | TGCGCCACCAGTGATCCGGCGGGAGTTAGTAATGAGCAGTTCTTC | CATSDPAGVSNEQFF
TRBJ2-1 | . | TRBV6-1 | few | TGTGCCAGCAGTGGCAGGTATGAGCAGTTCTTC | CASSGRYEQFF
TRBJ2-1 | . | TRBV5-1 | . | TGCGCCAGCAGCTTGGGGCTGGTTGCCAGAATCTCCTACAATGAGCAGTTCTTC | CASSLGLVARISYNEQFF
TRBJ2-1 | TRBD2 | TRBV6-5 | . | TGTGCCAGCAGTCTCGTTTTCGGGGGGGACAATGAGCAGTTCTTC | CASSLVFGGDNEQFF
TRBJ1-2 | . | TRBV14 | . | TGTGCCAGCAGCCAAGATATCAGGCGGGGTGGCTACACCTTC | CASSQDIRRGGYTF
TRBJ2-5 | . | TRBV5-1 | . | TGCGCCAGCAGCCTTTCTTCGGGATCGGAGACCCAGTACTTC | CASSLSSGSETQYF
TRBJ2-1 | TRBD1 | TRBV27 | few | TGTGCCAGCAGTTCGCCGGGACAGGGTTTGAATGAGCAGTTCTTC | CASSSPGQGLNEQFF
TRBJ1-1 | . | TRBV12-3/TRBV12-4 | . | TGTGCCAGCAGCCTAGAAGAGAGCTTAGCTTTCTTT | CASSLEESLAFF
TRBJ1-2 | . | TRBV29-1 | . | TGCAGCGTTGACAGGGGTAACTATGGCTACACCTTC | CSVDRGNYGYTF
TRBJ2-3 | TRBD1 | TRBV20-1 | . | TGCAGTGCTCTGAGGGAACAGGGGCCCACAGATACGCAGTATTTT | CSALREQGPTDTQYF
TRBJ1-1 | . | TRBV5-1 | . | TGCGCCAGCAGCATAGTCAGTACTGAAGCTTTCTTT | CASSIVSTEAFF
TRBJ2-7 | . | TRBV20-1 | few | TGCAGTGCTAGAGATACCGGACAGCCCTTCTACGAGCAGTACTTC | CSARDTGQPFYEQYF
TRBJ2-1 | TRBD1 | TRBV7-3 | . | TGTGCCAGCAGCCAACAGGGGCAGCAGTTCTTC | CASSQQGQQFF
TRBJ2-1 | TRBD2 | TRBV3-1 | few | TGTGCCAGCAGCCAGCCGGGACTAGCGGGGAGAGAGCAGTTCTTC | CASSQPGLAGREQFF
TRBJ2-3 | . | TRBV12-3/TRBV12-4 | . | TGTGCCAGCAATCCTCGCGACGGGGGCCAGGGCACAGATGCGGAGTATTTT | CASNPRDGGQGTDAEYF
TRBJ1-5 | TRBD1 | TRBV6-2/TRBV6-3 | . | TGTGCCAGCACCCCACAGGGGTACGGCGATCAGCCACAGCATTTT | CASTPQGYGDQPQHF
TRBJ2-3 | TRBD2 | TRBV3-1 | . | TGTGCCAGCAGCCAAGCCTACTCTAGCGGTAGCACAGATACGCAGTATTTT | CASSQAYSSGSTDTQYF
TRBJ2-5 | . | TRBV18 | . | TGTGCCAGCTCACCACGGATAGGGCAAGAGACCCAGTACTTC | CASSPRIGQETQYF
TRBJ1-2 | . | TRBV6-5 | . | TGTGCCAGCAAGGGTTCCAGTAACTATGGCTACACCTTC | CASKGSSNYGYTF
TRBJ2-7 | TRBD2 | TRBV5-1 | few | TGCGCCAGCAGGTCCGGGTGGGGACTAGCGGGACGTGGGTACTTC | CASRSGWGLAGRGYF
TRBJ2-7 | . | TRBV6-5 | . | TGTGCCAGCAGTTCGGACAGACCCTCCTACGAGCAGTACTTC | CASSSDRPSYEQYF
TRBJ2-3 | . | TRBV7-3 | few | TGTGCCAGCAGTCCCGGCAAAGATACGCAGTATTTT | CASSPGKDTQYF
TRBJ2-1 | TRBD2 | TRBV7-6 | . | TGTGCCAGCAGCTTATTGGTTGGGGCGGGAGGAGGTGAGCAGTTCTTC | CASSLLVGAGGGEQFF
TRBJ2-4 | TRBD2 | TRBV28 | once | TGTGCCAGCAGTCCTAGCGGGAGAACCAAAAACATTCAGTACTTC | CASSPSGRTKNIQYF
TRBJ2-1 | . | TRBV6-5 | . | TGTGCCAGCAGTTACAGTCCGCCGTTGGCGGGGAGCGTCGAGCAGTTCTTC | CASSYSPPLAGSVEQFF
TRBJ2-7 | . | TRBV12-3/TRBV12-4 | . | TGTGCCAGCGTCGGAGTAGAAACCTACGAGCAGTACTTC | CASVGVETYEQYF
TRBJ1-2 | TRBD1 | TRBV5-1 | . | TGCGCCAGCAGCTTGGCGAAGACAGGGTTGGGTGGCTACACCTTC | CASSLAKTGLGGYTF
TRBJ2-1 | . | TRBV4-1 | few | TGCGCCAGCAGCCAAGACACGGGGAGCTCCTACAATGAGCAGTTCTTC | CASSQDTGSSYNEQFF
TRBJ2-7 | . | TRBV12-3/TRBV12-4 | many | TGTGCCAGCAGCTTAGGGTCCTACGAGCAGTACTTC | CASSLGSYEQYF
TRBJ2-1 | . | TRBV10-3 | few | TGTGCCACCAAACTCGGGTCCATGAGCTCCTACAATGAGCAGTTCTTC | CATKLGSMSSYNEQFF
TRBJ2-3 | TRBD2 | TRBV4-2 | few | TGTGCCAGCAGCCTAAAAGCGATGGGCACTAGCGGGAGAAGCGATACGCAGTATTTT | CASSLKAMGTSGRSDTQYF
TRBJ2-3 | TRBD2 | TRBV28 | . | TGTGCCAGCAGTTTTGGGGACCCCCGCGGGAGCGCAGATACGCAGTATTTT | CASSFGDPRGSADTQYF